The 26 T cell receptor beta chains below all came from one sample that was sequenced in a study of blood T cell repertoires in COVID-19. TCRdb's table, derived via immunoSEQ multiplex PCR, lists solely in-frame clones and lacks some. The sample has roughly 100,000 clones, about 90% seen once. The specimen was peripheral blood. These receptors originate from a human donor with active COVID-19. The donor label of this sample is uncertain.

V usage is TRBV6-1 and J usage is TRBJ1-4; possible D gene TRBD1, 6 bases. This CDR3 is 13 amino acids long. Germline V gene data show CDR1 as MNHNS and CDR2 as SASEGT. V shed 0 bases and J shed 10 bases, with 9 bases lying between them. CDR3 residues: CASSEARDTKLFF. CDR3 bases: TGTGCCAGCAGTGAAGCGAGGGACACAAAACTGTTTTTT.

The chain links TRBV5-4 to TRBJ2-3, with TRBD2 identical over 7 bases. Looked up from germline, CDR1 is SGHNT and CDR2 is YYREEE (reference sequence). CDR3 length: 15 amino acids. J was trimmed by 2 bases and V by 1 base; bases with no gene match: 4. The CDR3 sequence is CASSLWGGFTDTQYF. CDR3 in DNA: TGTGCCAGCAGCTTGTGGGGGGGTTTCACAGATACGCAGTATTTT.

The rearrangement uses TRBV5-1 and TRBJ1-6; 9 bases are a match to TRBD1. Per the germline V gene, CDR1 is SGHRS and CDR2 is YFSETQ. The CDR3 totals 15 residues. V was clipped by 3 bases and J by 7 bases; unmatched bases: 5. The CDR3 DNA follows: TGCGCCAGCAGCTCGGGGGGACAGGGCAATTCACCCCTCCACTTT. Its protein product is CASSSGGQGNSPLHF.

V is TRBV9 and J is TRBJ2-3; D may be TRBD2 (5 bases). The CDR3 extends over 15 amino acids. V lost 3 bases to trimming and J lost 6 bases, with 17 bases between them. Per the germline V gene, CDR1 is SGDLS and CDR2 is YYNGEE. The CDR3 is CASSEYGSLDDTQYF. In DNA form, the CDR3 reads TGTGCCAGCAGCGAGTATGGGAGTCTGGACGATACGCAGTATTTT.

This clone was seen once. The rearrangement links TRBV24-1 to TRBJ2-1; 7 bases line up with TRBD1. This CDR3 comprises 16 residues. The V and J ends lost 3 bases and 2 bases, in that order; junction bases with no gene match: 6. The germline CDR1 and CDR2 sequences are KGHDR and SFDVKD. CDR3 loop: CATSDPSTGPYNEQFF. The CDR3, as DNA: TGTGCCACCAGTGATCCTTCGACAGGGCCCTACAATGAGCAGTTCTTC.

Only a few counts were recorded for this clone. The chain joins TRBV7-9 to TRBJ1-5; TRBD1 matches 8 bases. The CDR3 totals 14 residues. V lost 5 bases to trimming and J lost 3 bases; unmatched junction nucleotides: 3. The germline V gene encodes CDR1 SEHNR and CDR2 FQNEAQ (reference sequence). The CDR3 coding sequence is TGTGCCAGCAGCCGACAGGGGATCAATCAGCCCCAGCATTTT. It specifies CASSRQGINQPQHF.

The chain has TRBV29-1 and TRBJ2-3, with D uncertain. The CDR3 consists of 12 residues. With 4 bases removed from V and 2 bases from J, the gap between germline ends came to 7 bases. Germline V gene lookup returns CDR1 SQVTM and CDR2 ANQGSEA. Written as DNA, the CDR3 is TGCAGCGTTGCCCTCTTCACAGATACGCAGTATTTT. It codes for CSVALFTDTQYF.

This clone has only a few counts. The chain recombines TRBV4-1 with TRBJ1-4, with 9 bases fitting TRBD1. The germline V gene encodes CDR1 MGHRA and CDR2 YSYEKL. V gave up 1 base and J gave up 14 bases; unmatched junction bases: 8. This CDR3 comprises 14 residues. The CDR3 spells CASSQGTGALALFF. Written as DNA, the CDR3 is TGCGCCAGCAGCCAAGGGACAGGGGCCTTAGCCCTGTTTTTT.

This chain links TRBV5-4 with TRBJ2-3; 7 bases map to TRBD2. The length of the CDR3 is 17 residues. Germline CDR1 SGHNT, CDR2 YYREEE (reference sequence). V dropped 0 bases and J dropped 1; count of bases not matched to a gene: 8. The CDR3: CASSLGLAGDRTDTQYF. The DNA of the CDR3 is TGTGCCAGCAGCTTGGGTTTGGCGGGGGACCGCACAGATACGCAGTATTTT.

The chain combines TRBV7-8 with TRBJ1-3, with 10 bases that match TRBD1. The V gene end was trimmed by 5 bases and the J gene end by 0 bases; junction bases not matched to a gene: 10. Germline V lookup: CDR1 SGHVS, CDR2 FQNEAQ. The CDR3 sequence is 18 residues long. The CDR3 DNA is TGTGCCAGCAGCCCAGGCACGGGACAGGGGATCTCTGGAAACACCATATATTTT. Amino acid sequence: CASSPGTGQGISGNTIYF.

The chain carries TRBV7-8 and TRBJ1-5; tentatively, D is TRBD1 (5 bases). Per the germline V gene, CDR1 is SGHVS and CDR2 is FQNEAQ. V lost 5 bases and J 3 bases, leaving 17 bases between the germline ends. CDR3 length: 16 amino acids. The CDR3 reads CASSPARDFVNQPQHF. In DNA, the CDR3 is TGTGCCAGCAGCCCGGCCAGGGATTTCGTCAATCAGCCCCAGCATTTT.

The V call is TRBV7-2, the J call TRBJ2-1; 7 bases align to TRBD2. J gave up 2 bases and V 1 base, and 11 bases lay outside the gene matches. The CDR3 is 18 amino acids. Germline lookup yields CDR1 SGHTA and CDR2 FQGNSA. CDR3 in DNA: TGTGCCAGCAGCTTAGGACCTGGGCGGGGGTGGCCCTACAATGAGCAGTTCTTC. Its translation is CASSLGPGRGWPYNEQFF.

The CDR3, as DNA: TGTGCCAGCAGCTTAGTCGCCCTTAGCTATGGCTACACCTTC. Its protein is CASSLVALSYGYTF. The J gene is TRBJ1-2, the V gene TRBV7-9; no reliable D call. Looked up from germline, CDR1 is SEHNR and CDR2 is FQNEAQ (reference sequence). This CDR3 spans 14 amino acids. V was pared by 1 base and J by 4 bases, with 10 bases between.

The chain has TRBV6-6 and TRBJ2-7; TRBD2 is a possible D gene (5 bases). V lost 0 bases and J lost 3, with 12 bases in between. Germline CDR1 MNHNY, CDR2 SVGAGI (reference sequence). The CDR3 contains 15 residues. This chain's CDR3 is CASSYSAGQDYEQYF. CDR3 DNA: TGTGCCAGCAGTTACTCGGCGGGTCAGGACTACGAGCAGTACTTC.

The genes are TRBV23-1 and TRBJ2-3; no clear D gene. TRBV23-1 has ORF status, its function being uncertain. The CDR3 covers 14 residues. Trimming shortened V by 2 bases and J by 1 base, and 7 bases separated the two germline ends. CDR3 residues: CASSQQGGTDTQYF. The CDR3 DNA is TGCGCCAGCAGTCAACAAGGAGGCACAGATACGCAGTATTTT.

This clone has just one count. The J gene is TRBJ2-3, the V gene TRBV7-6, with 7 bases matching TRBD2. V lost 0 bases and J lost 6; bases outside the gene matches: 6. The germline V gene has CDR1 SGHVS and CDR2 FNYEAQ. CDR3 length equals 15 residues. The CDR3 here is CASSLAGGSTDTQYF. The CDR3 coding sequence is TGTGCCAGCAGCTTAGCCGGGGGGTCAACGGATACGCAGTATTTT.

The CDR3 reads CASSLDGGENNEQFF. CDR3 bases: TGTGCCAGCAGCTTAGACGGGGGGGAAAACAATGAGCAGTTCTTC. This chain links TRBV7-9 with TRBJ2-1; 8 bases fit TRBD2. This CDR3 contains 15 residues. Germline V gene data show CDR1 as SEHNR and CDR2 as FQNEAQ (reference sequence). V gave up 1 base and J gave up 5 bases; unmatched junction bases: 4.

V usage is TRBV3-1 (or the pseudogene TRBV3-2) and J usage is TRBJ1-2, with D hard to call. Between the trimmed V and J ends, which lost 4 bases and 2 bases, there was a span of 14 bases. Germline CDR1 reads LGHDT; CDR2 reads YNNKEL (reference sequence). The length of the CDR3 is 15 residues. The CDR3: CASSRQTTPNYGYTF. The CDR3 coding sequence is TGTGCCAGCAGCCGGCAGACTACCCCGAACTATGGCTACACCTTC.

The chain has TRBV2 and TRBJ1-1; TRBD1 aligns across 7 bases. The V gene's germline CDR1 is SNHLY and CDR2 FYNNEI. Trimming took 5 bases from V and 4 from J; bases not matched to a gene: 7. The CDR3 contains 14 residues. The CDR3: CASSLTGLGTEAFF. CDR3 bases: TGTGCCAGCAGTCTGACAGGGTTGGGCACTGAAGCTTTCTTT.

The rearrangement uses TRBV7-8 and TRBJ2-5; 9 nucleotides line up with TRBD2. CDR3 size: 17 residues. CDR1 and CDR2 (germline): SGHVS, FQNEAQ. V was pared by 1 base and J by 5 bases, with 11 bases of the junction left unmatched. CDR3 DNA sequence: TGTGCCAGCAGCTTAGTTGTCCTAGCGGGGAACGGGGAGACCCAGTACTTC. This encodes CASSLVVLAGNGETQYF. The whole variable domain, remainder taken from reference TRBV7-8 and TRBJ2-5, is GAGVSQSPRYKVAKRGQDVALRCDPISGHVSLFWYQQALGQGPEFLTYFQNEAQLDKSGLPSDRFFAERPEGSVSTLKIQRTQQEDSAVYLCASSLVVLAGNGETQYFGPGTRLLVL.

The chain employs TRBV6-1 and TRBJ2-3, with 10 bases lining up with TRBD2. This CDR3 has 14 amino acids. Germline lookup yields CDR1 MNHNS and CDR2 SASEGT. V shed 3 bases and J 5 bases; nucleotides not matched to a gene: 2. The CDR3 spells CASSELAGEDTQYF. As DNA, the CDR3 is TGTGCCAGCAGTGAGCTAGCGGGGGAAGATACGCAGTATTTT.

The CDR3: CASSQPGAPQETQYF. DNA of the CDR3: TGTGCCAGCAGCCAGCCAGGGGCGCCGCAAGAGACCCAGTACTTC. The chain combines TRBV3-1 (or the pseudogene TRBV3-2) with TRBJ2-5; tentative D call: TRBD1 (6 bases). The germline V and J ends were trimmed by 3 bases and 2 bases, with 13 bases remaining between them. CDR3 length equals 15 residues. CDR1 LGHDT and CDR2 YNNKEL come from the germline V gene (reference sequence).

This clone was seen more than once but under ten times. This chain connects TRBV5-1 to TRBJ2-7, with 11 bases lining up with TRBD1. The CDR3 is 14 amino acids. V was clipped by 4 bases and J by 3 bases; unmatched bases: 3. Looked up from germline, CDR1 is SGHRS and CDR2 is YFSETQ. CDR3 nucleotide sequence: TGCGCCAGCAGCGGAGGGACAGGGGGCTACGAGCAGTACTTC. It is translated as CASSGGTGGYEQYF.

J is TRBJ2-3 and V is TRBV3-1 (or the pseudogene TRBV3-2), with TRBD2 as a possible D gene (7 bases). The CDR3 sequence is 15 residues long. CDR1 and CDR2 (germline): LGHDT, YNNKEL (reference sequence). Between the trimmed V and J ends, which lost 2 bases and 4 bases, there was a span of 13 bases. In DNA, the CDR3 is TGTGCCAGCAGCCAACTTTCGGGGGGCGCAGATACGCAGTATTTT. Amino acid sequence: CASSQLSGGADTQYF.

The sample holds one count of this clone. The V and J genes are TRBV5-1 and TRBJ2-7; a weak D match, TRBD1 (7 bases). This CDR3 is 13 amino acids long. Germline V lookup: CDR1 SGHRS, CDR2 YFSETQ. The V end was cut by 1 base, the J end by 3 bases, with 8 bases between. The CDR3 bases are TGCGCCAGCAGCTTGCAGGGGGGCTACGAGCAGTACTTC. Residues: CASSLQGGYEQYF.

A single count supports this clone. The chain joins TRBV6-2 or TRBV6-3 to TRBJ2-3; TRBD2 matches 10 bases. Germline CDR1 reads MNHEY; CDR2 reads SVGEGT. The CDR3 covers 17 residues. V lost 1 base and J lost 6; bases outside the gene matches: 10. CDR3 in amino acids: CASSYWSSGGAGDTQYF. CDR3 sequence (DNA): TGTGCCAGCAGTTACTGGTCCAGCGGGGGGGCTGGGGATACGCAGTATTTT.